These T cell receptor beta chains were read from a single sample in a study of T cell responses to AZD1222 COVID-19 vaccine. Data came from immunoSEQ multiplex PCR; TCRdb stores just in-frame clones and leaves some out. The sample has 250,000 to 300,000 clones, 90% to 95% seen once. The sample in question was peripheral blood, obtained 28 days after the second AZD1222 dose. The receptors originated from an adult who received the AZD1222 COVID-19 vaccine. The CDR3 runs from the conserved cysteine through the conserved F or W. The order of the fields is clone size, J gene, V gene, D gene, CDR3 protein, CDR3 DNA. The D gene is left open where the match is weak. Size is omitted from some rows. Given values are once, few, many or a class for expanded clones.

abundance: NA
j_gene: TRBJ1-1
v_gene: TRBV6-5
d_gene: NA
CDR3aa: CASSSRAGEAFF
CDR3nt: TGTGCCAGCAGTTCCAGGGCGGGTGAAGCTTTCTTT

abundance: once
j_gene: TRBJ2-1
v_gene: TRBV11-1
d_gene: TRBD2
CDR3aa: CASSLGSGTNNEQFF
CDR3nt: TGTGCCAGCAGCTTAGGAAGCGGGACCAACAATGAGCAGTTCTTC

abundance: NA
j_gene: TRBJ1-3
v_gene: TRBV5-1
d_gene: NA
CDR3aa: CASSFQGSSGNTIYF
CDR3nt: TGCGCCAGCAGCTTCCAGGGATCCTCTGGAAACACCATATATTTT

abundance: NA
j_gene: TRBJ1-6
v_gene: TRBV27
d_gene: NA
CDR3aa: CASSLWSGVGNSPLHF
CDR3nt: TGTGCCAGCAGTTTATGGTCAGGGGTAGGTAATTCACCCCTCCACTTT

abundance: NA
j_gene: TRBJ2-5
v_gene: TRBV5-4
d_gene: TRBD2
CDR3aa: CASSRGGLAGIRAQYF
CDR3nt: TGTGCCAGCAGCCGGGGGGGACTAGCGGGGATTAGGGCCCAGTACTTC

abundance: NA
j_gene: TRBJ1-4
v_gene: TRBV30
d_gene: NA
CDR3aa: CAWSYREWNEKLFF
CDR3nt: TGTGCCTGGAGTTACAGGGAATGGAATGAAAAACTGTTTTTT

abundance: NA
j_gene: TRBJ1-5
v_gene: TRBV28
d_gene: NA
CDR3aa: CASSSGAQWQPQHF
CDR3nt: TGTGCCAGCAGCTCGGGTGCGCAATGGCAGCCCCAGCATTTT

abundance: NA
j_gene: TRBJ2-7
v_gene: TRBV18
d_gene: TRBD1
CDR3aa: CASSRSTGHEQYF
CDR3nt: TGTGCCAGCTCACGCTCGACAGGGCACGAGCAGTACTTC

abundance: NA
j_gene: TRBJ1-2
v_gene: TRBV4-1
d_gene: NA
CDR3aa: CASSQGIRGYNYGYTF
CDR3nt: TGCGCCAGCAGCCAAGGAATCCGGGGATACAACTATGGCTACACCTTC

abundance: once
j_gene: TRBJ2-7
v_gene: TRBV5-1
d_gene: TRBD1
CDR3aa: CASSRDSLDEQYF
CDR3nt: TGCGCCAGCAGCAGGGACAGCCTGGACGAGCAGTACTTC

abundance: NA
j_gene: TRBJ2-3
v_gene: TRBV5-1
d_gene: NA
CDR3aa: CASSLEGRGPSTDTQYF
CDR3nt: TGCGCCAGCAGCTTGGAAGGGCGGGGGCCCAGCACAGATACGCAGTATTTT

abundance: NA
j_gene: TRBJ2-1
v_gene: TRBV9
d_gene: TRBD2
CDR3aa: CASSVEGGSGNEQFF
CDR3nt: TGTGCCAGCAGCGTAGAGGGCGGGAGTGGCAATGAGCAGTTCTTC

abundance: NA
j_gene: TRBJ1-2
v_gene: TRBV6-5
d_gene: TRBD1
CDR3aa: CASGRTGRTDYGYTF
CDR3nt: TGTGCCAGCGGCCGGACAGGGCGAACGGACTATGGCTACACCTTC

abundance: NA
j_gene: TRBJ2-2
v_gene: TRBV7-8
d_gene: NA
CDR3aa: CASSQGRPWTKNTGELFF
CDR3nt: TGTGCCAGCAGCCAAGGAAGGCCTTGGACTAAGAACACCGGGGAGCTGTTTTTT

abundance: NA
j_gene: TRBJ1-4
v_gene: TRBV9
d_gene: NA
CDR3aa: CASSVDPTNEKLFF
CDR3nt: TGTGCCAGCAGCGTAGATCCAACTAATGAAAAACTGTTTTTT

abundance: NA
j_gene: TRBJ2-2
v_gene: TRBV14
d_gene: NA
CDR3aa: CASSLGLQTGELFF
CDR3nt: TGTGCCAGCAGCCTGGGACTGCAGACCGGGGAGCTGTTTTTT

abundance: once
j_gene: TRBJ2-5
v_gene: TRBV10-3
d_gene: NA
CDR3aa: CAISELSGMTETQYF
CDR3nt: TGTGCCATCAGTGAGCTATCAGGGATGACGGAGACCCAGTACTTC

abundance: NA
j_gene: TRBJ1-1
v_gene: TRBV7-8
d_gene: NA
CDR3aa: CASSPVVTEAFF
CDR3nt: TGTGCCAGCAGCCCGGTAGTCACTGAAGCTTTCTTT

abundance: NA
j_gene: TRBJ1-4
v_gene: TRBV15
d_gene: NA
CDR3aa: CATSRGAGRRHNEKLFF
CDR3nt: TGTGCCACCAGCAGAGGCGCTGGAAGGAGACATAATGAAAAACTGTTTTTT

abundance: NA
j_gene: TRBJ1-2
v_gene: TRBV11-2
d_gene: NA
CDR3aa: CASRPPGKRNYGYTF
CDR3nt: TGTGCCAGCAGGCCCCCCGGGAAAAGAAACTATGGCTACACCTTC

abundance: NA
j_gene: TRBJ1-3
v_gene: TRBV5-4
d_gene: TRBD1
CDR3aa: CASSLGGTGSGNTIYF
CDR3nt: TGTGCCAGCAGCTTGGGAGGGACAGGGAGTGGAAACACCATATATTTT

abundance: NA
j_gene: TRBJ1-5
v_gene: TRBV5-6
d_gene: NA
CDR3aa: CASSLDSSNQPQHF
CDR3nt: TGTGCCAGCAGCTTGGACAGTTCCAATCAGCCCCAGCATTTT

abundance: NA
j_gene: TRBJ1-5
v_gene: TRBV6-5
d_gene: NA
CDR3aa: CASGTLGGQPQHF
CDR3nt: TGTGCCAGCGGAACCCTTGGGGGTCAGCCCCAGCATTTT

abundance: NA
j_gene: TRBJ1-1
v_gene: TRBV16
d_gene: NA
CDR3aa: CASSRSRGTEAFF
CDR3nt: TGTGCCAGCAGCCGGTCACGAGGCACTGAAGCTTTCTTT

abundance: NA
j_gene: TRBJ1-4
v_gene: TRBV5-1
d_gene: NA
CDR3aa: CASSMQDGEKLFF
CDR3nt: TGCGCCAGCAGTATGCAGGATGGCGAAAAACTGTTTTTT

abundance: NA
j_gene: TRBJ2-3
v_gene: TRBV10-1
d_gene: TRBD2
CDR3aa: CASSRAGEDTQYF
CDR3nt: TGCGCCAGCAGTAGAGCGGGGGAAGATACGCAGTATTTT

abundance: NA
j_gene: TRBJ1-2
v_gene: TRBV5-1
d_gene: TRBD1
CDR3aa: CASSRTGEPLYGYTF
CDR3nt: TGCGCCAGCAGCCGGACAGGGGAGCCCCTCTATGGCTACACCTTC

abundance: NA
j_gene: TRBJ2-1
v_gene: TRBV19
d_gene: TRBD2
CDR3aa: CASSRTSGRANEQFF
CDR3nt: TGTGCCAGTAGTAGGACTAGCGGGAGGGCCAATGAGCAGTTCTTC

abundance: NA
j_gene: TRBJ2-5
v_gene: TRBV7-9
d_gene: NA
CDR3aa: CASSYGQKETQYF
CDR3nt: TGTGCCAGCAGCTACGGACAAAAAGAGACCCAGTACTTC

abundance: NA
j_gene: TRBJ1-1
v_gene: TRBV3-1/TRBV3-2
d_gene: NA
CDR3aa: CASEGPTPEAFF
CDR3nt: TGTGCCAGCGAGGGGCCAACGCCAGAAGCTTTCTTT

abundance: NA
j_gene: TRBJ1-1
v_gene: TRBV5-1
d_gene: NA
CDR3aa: CASSLGPSGAEAFF
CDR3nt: TGCGCCAGCAGCTTGGGTCCTTCGGGCGCTGAAGCTTTCTTT

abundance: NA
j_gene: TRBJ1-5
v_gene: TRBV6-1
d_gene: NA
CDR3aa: CASSEAGGAGWQPQHF
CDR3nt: TGTGCCAGCAGTGAAGCGGGGGGTGCCGGGTGGCAGCCCCAGCATTTT

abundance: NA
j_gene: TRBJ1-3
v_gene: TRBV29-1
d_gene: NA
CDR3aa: CSVWVGTNSGNTIYF
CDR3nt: TGCAGCGTTTGGGTCGGGACCAACTCTGGAAACACCATATATTTT

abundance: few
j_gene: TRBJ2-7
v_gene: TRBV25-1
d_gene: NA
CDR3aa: CASSEVGARINEQYF
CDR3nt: TGTGCCAGCAGTGAAGTAGGGGCGAGGATAAACGAGCAGTACTTC

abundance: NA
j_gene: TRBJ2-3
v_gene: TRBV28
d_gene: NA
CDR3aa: CASSLLTDTQYF
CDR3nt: TGTGCCAGCAGTTTATTAACAGATACGCAGTATTTT

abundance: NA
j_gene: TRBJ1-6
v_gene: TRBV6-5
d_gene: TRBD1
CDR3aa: CASSPGRGHNSPLHF
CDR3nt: TGTGCCAGCAGCCCCGGCAGGGGGCATAATTCACCCCTCCACTTT

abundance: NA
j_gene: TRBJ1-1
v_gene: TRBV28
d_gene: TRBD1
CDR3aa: CASSLGQGNTEAFF
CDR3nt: TGTGCCAGCAGTTTGGGACAGGGAAACACTGAAGCTTTCTTT

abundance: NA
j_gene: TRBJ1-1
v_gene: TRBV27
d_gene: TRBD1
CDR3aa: CASSPGTGAKTEAFF
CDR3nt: TGTGCCAGCAGTCCCGGGACAGGAGCTAAAACTGAAGCTTTCTTT

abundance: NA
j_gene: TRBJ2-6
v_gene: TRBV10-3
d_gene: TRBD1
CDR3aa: CATMRGLGANVLTF
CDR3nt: TGTGCCACCATGAGGGGGCTTGGGGCCAACGTCCTGACTTTC

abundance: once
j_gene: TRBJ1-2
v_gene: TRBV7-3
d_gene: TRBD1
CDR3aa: CASSRRLVRGYGYTF
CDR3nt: TGTGCCAGCAGCCGACGTCTTGTCAGGGGGTATGGCTACACCTTC

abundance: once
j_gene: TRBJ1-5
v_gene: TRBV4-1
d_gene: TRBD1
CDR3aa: CASSQEQGARQPQHF
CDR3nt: TGCGCCAGCAGCCAAGAACAGGGGGCTCGGCAGCCCCAGCATTTT